This entry lists 28 T cell receptor beta chains sequenced from one sample in a study of spatial heterogeneity in lung cancer. General study points: Expanded intratumoral alpha and beta TCR counts tracked tumor mutation counts.

Indicated time point: sample taken at primary tumor resection. Each CDR3 protein gets one entry after TCRdb re-called the 5' RACE reads with MiXCR. The sample includes about 2,000 distinct CDR3 sequences, 2.5% to 3.5% of them seen just once. For these receptors, no antigen is known. Specimen: lung tumor tissue, collected at surgery. Receptor source: a female donor with early-stage non-small cell lung cancer.

This clonotype was seen at least ten times. J is TRBJ2-5 and V is TRBV7-2; TRBD2 matches 9 bases. From germline, CDR1 is SGHTA and CDR2 FQGNSA. CDR3 size: 15 residues. The V segment lost 2 bases and the J segment 7 bases; nucleotides outside the gene matches: 8. The CDR3 DNA reads TGTGCCAGCAGCTTACTGGCGGGGGGGCTCGGGACCCAGTACTTC. Protein sequence: CASSLLAGGLGTQYF.

This clonotype appeared many times. The J gene is TRBJ2-5, the V gene TRBV11-2; 8 bases map to TRBD2. The CDR3 runs 14 residues. Germline CDR1 and CDR2: SGHAT and FQNNGV. The junction had 12 bases not matched to a gene; V was cut back by 8 bases and J by 7 bases. The CDR3 DNA reads TGTGCCAGCCGGGGGGGATGGGGCCCCTGGACCCAGTACTTC. Its protein product is CASRGGWGPWTQYF.

This clonotype was counted ten times or more. The chain couples TRBV7-9 to TRBJ1-2; D gene unclear. V was trimmed by 7 bases and J by 8 bases, leaving 20 bases between them. The CDR3 has 14 residues. CDR1 SEHNR and CDR2 FQNEAQ come from the germline V gene (reference sequence). In DNA, the CDR3 is TGTGCCAGCACCATCCCCGATGCGGTGCGCGGCTACACCTTC. This sequence encodes CASTIPDAVRGYTF.

This clonotype is judged medium-sized. V gene TRBV6-5 combines with J gene TRBJ2-2; 7 bases match TRBD2. Germline trimming cut 0 bases from V and 4 bases from J; bases unmatched to any gene: 11. The CDR3 covers 18 residues. Germline V CDR1 and CDR2: MNHEY, SVGAGI. Here the CDR3 reads CASSYSGGRGAGTGELFF. The CDR3 coding sequence is TGTGCCAGCAGTTACTCGGGGGGGAGGGGCGCGGGCACCGGGGAGCTGTTTTTT.

This clonotype is termed medium-sized. The chain recombines TRBV3-1 with TRBJ2-7; D is undetermined. The CDR3 has 13 residues. The V gene lost 5 bases and the J gene lost 0 bases, with 8 bases spanning the gap. Per the germline V gene, CDR1 is LGHDT and CDR2 is YNNKEL (reference sequence). DNA of the CDR3: TGTGCCAGCAGCTCCGCCAGCTCCTACGAGCAGTACTTC. This gives the protein CASSSASSYEQYF.

Judged by abundance, this clonotype is medium-sized. In nucleotides, the CDR3 is TGTGCCTGGAGTGTTCTGAGGCAGATGAACACCGGGGAGCTGTTTTTT. As protein: CAWSVLRQMNTGELFF. V usage is TRBV30 and J usage is TRBJ2-2; D ambiguous. V lost 0 bases to trimming and J lost 1 base, with 12 bases between them. The CDR3 has 16 amino acids. The germline CDR1 and CDR2 sequences are GTSNPN and SVGIG (reference sequence).

This clonotype occurred many times. The rearrangement joins TRBV7-2 to TRBJ1-1; the D is unclear. This CDR3 spans 14 amino acids. The germline V gene encodes CDR1 SGHTA and CDR2 FQGNSA. The V end was cut by 8 bases, the J end by 4 bases, with 17 bases between. CDR3 in amino acids: CASRPGSLGTEAFF. The CDR3 coding sequence is TGTGCCAGCCGCCCTGGGTCGTTAGGCACTGAAGCTTTCTTT.

By share, this clonotype counts as medium-sized. J is TRBJ1-4 and V is TRBV9; D possibly corresponds to TRBD1 (6 bases). Looked up from germline, CDR1 is SGDLS and CDR2 is YYNGEE. The V end lost 5 bases, the J end lost 6 bases, and 8 bases lay between the germline ends. The CDR3 runs to 12 residues. In nucleotides, the CDR3 is TGTGCCAGCAGAGGGGGGGATGAAAAACTGTTTTTT. The encoded protein is CASRGGDEKLFF.

This clonotype was recorded many times. The chain links TRBV27 to TRBJ2-7; D might be TRBD2 (6 bases). Deletions cut 2 bases from V and 7 bases from J, with 9 bases between. Germline V gene sequence: CDR1 MNHEY, CDR2 SMNVEV (reference sequence). The CDR3 extends over 12 amino acids. CDR3 bases: TGTGCCAGCAGTTTAGAGGGGAGGGAGCAGTACTTC. It translates to CASSLEGREQYF.

This clonotype rates as medium-sized. The rearrangement links TRBV5-1 to TRBJ2-7; D is uncertain. Deletions cut 0 bases from V and 4 bases from J, with 11 bases between. The CDR3 loop spans 14 amino acids. CDR1 and CDR2 from the germline V gene are SGHRS and YFSETQ. The CDR3 DNA sequence: TGCGCCAGCAGCTTGGCCCCCACCGGATACGAGCAGTACTTC. Its translation is CASSLAPTGYEQYF.

This clonotype is medium-sized within its sample. The chain couples TRBV12-5 to TRBJ2-5; no definite D call. Germline V lookup: CDR1 LGHNT, CDR2 FRNRAP. The CDR3 is 12 amino acids. In DNA form, the CDR3 reads TGTGCCAGCAGATCATATAGAGAGACCCAGTACTTC. This gives the protein CASRSYRETQYF.

The sample holds many counts of this clonotype. The gene calls are TRBV7-8 and TRBJ1-3; 8 nucleotides line up with TRBD1. The trim removed 1 base at V and 0 bases at J, leaving 14 bases unmatched. This CDR3 comprises 20 residues. Germline V gene sequence: CDR1 SGHVS, CDR2 FQNEAQ. The CDR3 reads CASSLGAVGQGFSSGNTIYF. The DNA for the CDR3 is TGTGCCAGCAGCTTAGGGGCCGTTGGACAGGGCTTTTCCTCTGGAAACACCATATATTTT. Filled out from reference TRBV7-8 and TRBJ1-3, the complete variable domain reads GAGVSQSPRYKVAKRGQDVALRCDPISGHVSLFWYQQALGQGPEFLTYFQNEAQLDKSGLPSDRFFAERPEGSVSTLKIQRTQQEDSAVYLCASSLGAVGQGFSSGNTIYFGEGSWLTVV.

By its share, this clonotype is medium-sized. The V and J genes are TRBV7-8 and TRBJ2-2; perhaps TRBD1 as D (5 bases). The CDR3 sequence is 15 residues long. V was clipped by 8 bases and J by 8 bases, with 21 bases between them. CDR1 is SGHVS, CDR2 FQNEAQ, per germline. The CDR3 region is CASGTHEPGRGELFF. The DNA of the CDR3 is TGTGCCAGCGGCACTCACGAGCCAGGGCGAGGGGAGCTGTTTTTT.

In its sample, this clonotype ranks as medium-sized. The CDR3 loop reads CSARDGERPYTVYEQFF. CDR3 coding DNA: TGCAGTGCTAGGGACGGAGAGCGCCCCTACACAGTATATGAGCAGTTCTTC. This sequence joins TRBV20-1 and TRBJ2-1; no definite D call. CDR3 length: 17 residues. Germline values: CDR1 DFQATT, CDR2 SNEGSKA (reference sequence). V was cut by 3 bases and J by 8 bases, with 26 bases left in between.

This clonotype was seen at least ten times. The chain couples TRBV6-2 or TRBV6-3 to TRBJ1-5; tentatively, D is TRBD1 (6 bases). The CDR3 runs 14 residues. V gave up 6 bases and J gave up 3 bases, with 12 bases separating them. Germline CDR1 is MNHEY and CDR2 is SVGEGT. CDR3 sequence (DNA): TGTGCCAGCAGCTCGGACAGAGTCAATCAGCCCCAGCATTTT. Protein sequence: CASSSDRVNQPQHF.

This clonotype has ten or more counts. This clone may be a read error of a much larger clone one base away. The chain has TRBV9 and TRBJ1-2; no reliable D call. CDR1 and CDR2 from the germline V gene are SGDLS and YYNGEE. This CDR3 region has 17 residues. Trimming cost V 0 bases and J 4 bases, with 19 bases left between them. The CDR3 nucleotides are TGTGCCAGCAGCGTAGAGTTTTATGTCGGGGAGGGCTATGGCTACACCTTC. It encodes CASSVEFYVGEGYGYTF. Filled out from reference TRBV9 and TRBJ1-2, the complete variable domain reads DSGVTQTPKHLITATGQRVTLRCSPRSGDLSVYWYQQSLDQGLQFLIQYYNGEERAKGNILERFSAQQFPDLHSELNLSSLELGDSALYFCASSVEFYVGEGYGYTFGSGTRLTVV.

This clonotype was observed at least ten times. The chain recombines TRBV5-5 with TRBJ1-6, with 8 nucleotides matching TRBD1. The CDR3 is 14 amino acids. Germline V gene data show CDR1 as SGHKS and CDR2 as YYEKEE (reference sequence). Unmatched junction bases numbered 5, after V lost 5 bases and J lost 7 bases. The CDR3 region is CASRGTGSNSPLHF. CDR3 DNA: TGTGCCAGCAGGGGGACAGGATCGAATTCACCCCTCCACTTT.

By share, this clonotype ranks as hyperexpanded. This chain joins TRBV6-5 and TRBJ2-4; no reliable D call. V was pared by 10 bases and J by 7 bases, with 11 bases between. Germline CDR1 and CDR2: MNHEY and SVGAGI. The CDR3 is 11 residues long. Written as DNA, the CDR3 is TGTGCCACTACCTGGTTGAACATTCAGTACTTC. Translated: CATTWLNIQYF.

This clonotype is medium-sized by share. The chain is built from TRBV29-1 and TRBJ2-2; 9 bases map to TRBD2. The CDR3 runs to 17 residues. V shed 6 bases, J shed 0 bases, and the junction held 11 bases outside the gene matches. Germline V lookup: CDR1 SQVTM, CDR2 ANQGSEA. The CDR3 DNA reads TGCAGCGTCGCTCCTCAGCGGGGGGCCGCGAACACCGGGGAGCTGTTTTTT. It specifies CSVAPQRGAANTGELFF.

This clonotype rates as medium-sized. The rearrangement joins TRBV7-6 to TRBJ2-6, with 8 nucleotides matching TRBD2. The CDR3 totals 18 residues. The germline V gene encodes CDR1 SGHVS and CDR2 FNYEAQ. After removal of 6 bases from V and 3 bases from J, the junction contained 13 bases not matched to a gene. The CDR3 loop is CASSRYSGGSSGANVLTF. In nucleotides, the CDR3 is TGTGCCAGCAGTCGGTACTCGGGAGGGAGCAGTGGGGCCAACGTCCTGACTTTC.

This clonotype has ten or more counts. The chain combines TRBV7-9 with TRBJ1-2; D uncertain. Germline V gene data show CDR1 as SEHNR and CDR2 as FQNEAQ (reference sequence). Trimming removed 1 base from V and 6 bases from J, with 6 bases in between. This CDR3 has 12 residues. The CDR3 sequence: CASSLGVDGYTF. The CDR3 DNA is TGTGCCAGCAGCTTAGGGGTGGATGGCTACACCTTC.

In its sample, this clonotype ranks as medium-sized. This chain connects TRBV24-1 to TRBJ2-5, with a weak D call TRBD2 (6 bases). Germline V gene sequence: CDR1 KGHDR, CDR2 SFDVKD. The CDR3 loop spans 15 amino acids. V was cut by 3 bases and J by 7 bases, with 17 bases left in between. DNA for the CDR3: TGTGCCACCAGTGATAGTGGGAGGCGACCGGTGACCCAGTACTTC. This sequence encodes CATSDSGRRPVTQYF.

This clonotype is medium-sized. J is TRBJ2-7 and V is TRBV15; 7 positions agree with TRBD2. Trimming cost V 0 bases and J 4 bases; bases outside gene matches: 9. Germline CDR1 is LNHNV and CDR2 is YYDKDF (reference sequence). The CDR3 covers 16 residues. This CDR3 is CATSRDLATGGYEQYF. The CDR3 nucleotides read TGTGCCACCAGCAGAGACCTGGCGACGGGGGGTTACGAGCAGTACTTC.

Relative to its sample, this clonotype is medium-sized (0.01 to 0.1%). The chain combines TRBV6-2 or TRBV6-3 with TRBJ2-7; D is uncertain. CDR1 and CDR2 from the germline V gene are MNHEY and SVGEGT. This CDR3 spans 12 amino acids. Between the trimmed V and J ends, which lost 4 bases and 3 bases, there was a span of 7 bases. The CDR3 DNA is TGTGCCAGCAGTTTCCAAAACTACGAGCAGTACTTC. This sequence encodes CASSFQNYEQYF.

This clonotype is deemed medium-sized. J is TRBJ2-3 and V is TRBV3-1, with 8 bases aligning to TRBD2. This CDR3 is built from 16 residues. The V gene end was trimmed by 2 bases and the J gene end by 3 bases; junction bases not matched to a gene: 7. Germline V gene data show CDR1 as LGHDT and CDR2 as YNNKEL (reference sequence). CDR3 loop: CASSQRRGGGTDTQYF. For the CDR3, the DNA is TGTGCCAGCAGCCAACGTCGGGGGGGCGGGACAGATACGCAGTATTTT.

This rearrangement joins TRBV11-1 to TRBJ1-1; 7 nucleotides agree with TRBD1. The CDR3 is 13 residues long. The germline V gene encodes CDR1 SGHAT and CDR2 FQDESV (reference sequence). Trimming removed 5 bases from V and 6 bases from J; junction bases left unmatched: 6. For the CDR3, the DNA is TGTGCCAGCAGCAGGGGACAGCCACCTGAAGCTTTCTTT. It yields the protein CASSRGQPPEAFF.

This clonotype is labeled medium-sized. The chain carries TRBV6-5 and TRBJ2-7, with 7 bases identical to TRBD1. With 3 bases clipped from V and 4 bases from J, the junction kept 6 bases outside the gene matches. CDR1 and CDR2 (germline): MNHEY, SVGAGI. The CDR3 runs 14 residues. This chain's CDR3 is CASSYGGQPYEQYF. CDR3 sequence (DNA): TGTGCCAGCAGTTATGGGGGACAGCCTTACGAGCAGTACTTC.

This clonotype was found many times. CDR3 nucleotide sequence: TGTGCCAGCAGTTTCGACAGGAGCTATGGCTACACCTTC. Amino acids: CASSFDRSYGYTF. The J gene is TRBJ1-2, the V gene TRBV28; weak D call: TRBD1 (6 bases). CDR3 length equals 13 residues. Germline V CDR1 and CDR2: MDHEN, SYDVKM. Trimming removed 3 bases from V and 4 bases from J, with 9 bases in between.